This TCR beta chain emerged from a study of blood T cell repertoires in COVID-19. Study context: Spain, Italy and the United States supplied samples that represented acute and convalescent COVID-19. In each case, the material was cDNA or gDNA derived from T cells, B-cell-depleted T cells, or PBMCs.

The V segment lost 5 bases and the J segment 3 bases; nucleotides outside the gene matches: 6. CDR1 is LNHDA and CDR2 is SQIVND in the germline V gene (reference sequence). The CDR3 extends over 14 amino acids. In the original workflow: By means of reference gene primer amplification, nucleated cell counts were estimated. TCRdb's copy holds only in-frame clones and misses some; the assay was immunoSEQ multiplex PCR. For V, J and clone size, that table is used; D and trimming come from the DNA. This sample has approximately 59,000 clones, with more than 70% found just once. The sequence was collected from a man between 40 and 49 years old with active COVID-19. The sample comprised peripheral blood. The rearrangement links TRBV19 to TRBJ2-7; 8 positions agree with TRBD1. In nucleotides, the CDR3 is TGTGCCAGTAGTTATGGAACAGGGGGCTACGAGCAGTACTTC. Translating gives CASSYGTGGYEQYF.